The 3 T cell receptor beta chains given below trace back to one sample, sequenced in a study of T cells in Graves' hyperthyroidism and ophthalmopathy (dated by TCRdb to between 2019 and 2020). Libraries were made using multiplex PCR. The sequencer listed for this sample is Illumina HiSeq 2000. Amplification of TCR beta CDR3 regions was carried out from RNA transcripts. For the first round of RT-PCR on the TCR CDR3, the HTBI primer set was used together with the Qiagen OneStep RT-PCR kit. TCRdb trimmed the raw reads at Q25, called clones with MiXCR and kept productive beta chains. Records with the same CDR3 protein are collapsed into one entry carrying the most frequent genes and DNA. The sample table contains about 380,000 distinct CDR3 sequences; only one count was recorded for around 14% of them. The ten largest clonotypes hold 11% of the sample. The sample taken for sequencing was blood. These receptor sequences come from a woman aged 55-69 years with Graves' hyperthyroidism.

This clonotype was detected ten times or more. The V gene is TRBV11-1, the J gene TRBJ2-7; 13 bases match TRBD2. The V segment lost 5 bases and the J segment 6 bases; nucleotides outside the gene matches: 7. This CDR3 has 15 residues. Germline loops: CDR1 SGHAT, CDR2 FQDESV (reference sequence). CDR3 protein: CASSRGLAGLLEQYF. CDR3 nucleotides: TGTGCCAGCAGCCGGGGACTAGCGGGACTTCTCGAGCAGTACTTC.

This clonotype was detected ten times or more. The chain links TRBV7-8 to TRBJ1-1; no reliable D call. V shed 5 bases and J shed 3 bases, with 10 bases lying between them. In germline, CDR1 is SGHVS, CDR2 FQNEAQ. The CDR3 has 13 residues. The CDR3 DNA follows: TGTGCCAGCAGCATCGTACGTGACACTGAAGCTTTCTTT. Amino acid sequence: CASSIVRDTEAFF.

CDR3 coding DNA: TGTGCCAGCAGTTACCGGGCCCCCTATGGCTACACCTTC. This sequence encodes CASSYRAPYGYTF. The chain links TRBV6-1 to TRBJ1-2; D is undetermined. Germline values: CDR1 MNHNS, CDR2 SASEGT. The CDR3 is made up of 13 amino acids. Trimming cost V 5 bases and J 4 bases, with 11 bases left between them.